These T cell receptor beta chains were read from a single sample in a study of blood T cell repertoires in COVID-19. Libraries were prepared by immunoSEQ multiplex PCR; TCRdb keeps only in-frame clonotypes and omits some of them. The data show 65,000 to 70,000 clones, with 80% to 90% seen just once and approximately 5.4% held by the top ten. Sequenced material: peripheral blood. Receptor source: a man aged 45 to 65 with active COVID-19. CDR3s include the opening cysteine and the closing phenylalanine or tryptophan. The order of the fields is V gene, clone size, J gene, D gene, CDR3 DNA, CDR3 protein. A D gene is named only where the DNA matches it firmly. For some rows the clone size is stated as once, few or many, or as a class when expanded; others skip it.

>TRBV27|NA|TRBJ2-3|NA
TGTGCCAGCAGGACTAGCACAGATACGCAGTATTTT
CASRTSTDTQYF
>TRBV9|NA|TRBJ1-4|NA
TGTGCCAGCGGCAATAGCGGAAACTCGAGGGAAAAACTGTTTTTT
CASGNSGNSREKLFF
>TRBV4-1|NA|TRBJ2-7|NA
TGCGCCAGCAGCCAGATACTAGAACGTCCCACGGGACACCTCTCTTACGAGCAGTACTTC
CASSQILERPTGHLSYEQYF
>TRBV6-2/TRBV6-3|few|TRBJ1-3|NA
TGTGCCAGCAGCCCGACACTTGGAAACACCATATATTTT
CASSPTLGNTIYF
>TRBV27|NA|TRBJ2-3|TRBD1
TGTGCCAGCAAGACAGGGAAAGATACGCAGTATTTT
CASKTGKDTQYF
>TRBV7-2|NA|TRBJ2-7|NA
TGTGCCAGCAGCTTATCTCGACAGGCATACGAGCAGTACTTC
CASSLSRQAYEQYF
>TRBV19|once|TRBJ2-1|TRBD2
TGTGCCAGTAGTATTAGTGGGAGGGCCCACAATGAGCAGTTCTTC
CASSISGRAHNEQFF
>TRBV7-2|NA|TRBJ2-1|NA
TGTGCCAGCAGCTTAGAGCGGAGCTCCTACAATGAGCAGTTCTTC
CASSLERSSYNEQFF
>TRBV5-4|few|TRBJ2-1|NA
TGTGCCAGCAGCTTGGCGTCGGGGACCTACAATGAGCAGTTCTTC
CASSLASGTYNEQFF
>TRBV5-1|NA|TRBJ2-2|NA
TGCGCCAGCAGCTTGGAGGGGAGGATGAACACCGGGGAGCTGTTTTTT
CASSLEGRMNTGELFF
>TRBV2|NA|TRBJ1-1|NA
TGTGCCAGCAGCCCTCAGGGGAATACTGAAGCTTTCTTT
CASSPQGNTEAFF
>TRBV4-2|NA|TRBJ2-1|NA
TGTGCCAGCAGCCAAGATCGAGCGGGTGGTGAGCAGTTCTTC
CASSQDRAGGEQFF
>TRBV9|NA|TRBJ2-2|NA
TGTGCCAGCAGCGTGGGGGGAGAGACGTTCGGGGAGCTGTTTTTT
CASSVGGETFGELFF
>TRBV4-3|NA|TRBJ2-5|TRBD2
TGCGCCAGCAGCCTCATAGCGGGGGCGGAGACCCAGTACTTC
CASSLIAGAETQYF
>TRBV28|once|TRBJ2-3|TRBD1
TGTGCCAGCAGTGACAGGGCGGTGGTAGATACGCAGTATTTT
CASSDRAVVDTQYF
>TRBV27|once|TRBJ1-1|TRBD1
TGTGCCAGCAGTTCGGACCTTAGACAGGGGACTGAAGCTTTCTTT
CASSSDLRQGTEAFF
>TRBV29-1|NA|TRBJ2-7|NA
TGCAGCGTTCGGACGGGAACGGCCTACGAGCAGTACTTC
CSVRTGTAYEQYF
>TRBV4-2|NA|TRBJ2-3|NA
TGTGCCAGCAGCCAAGATGGCGCAGGCGGGGCCCTAGATACGCAGTATTTT
CASSQDGAGGALDTQYF
>TRBV4-1|NA|TRBJ1-1|NA
TGCGCCAGCAGCCAAGTTTGGTTGCGGAAGGGAGTGAAGGGCACTGAAGCTTTCTTT
CASSQVWLRKGVKGTEAFF
>TRBV28|NA|TRBJ2-7|NA
TGTGCCAGCAGTTTAGGACTTACCTACGAGCAGTACTTC
CASSLGLTYEQYF
>TRBV27|NA|TRBJ2-4|TRBD1
TGTGCCAGCAGTCGACCTCCGGGACAGGGTAATCACATTCAGTACTTC
CASSRPPGQGNHIQYF
>TRBV2|NA|TRBJ2-4|NA
TGTGCCAGCAGTGAAGCGTACAGGGTGAACATTCAGTACTTC
CASSEAYRVNIQYF
>TRBV7-6|NA|TRBJ2-1|TRBD2
TGTGCCAGCAGTAGGTCCACTAGCGGGGGTTACAATGAGCAGTTCTTC
CASSRSTSGGYNEQFF
>TRBV20-1|NA|TRBJ2-7|TRBD1
TGCAGCTCTTCCACAGGGGTCGAGCAGTACTTC
CSSSTGVEQYF
>TRBV11-2|once|TRBJ2-1|TRBD2
TGTGCCAGCAGCTCGCTAGCGGGAGGGCCGAGGAATGAGCAGTTCTTC
CASSSLAGGPRNEQFF
>TRBV5-8|NA|TRBJ1-5|NA
TGTGCCAGCAGCTTGGTACAGCTGAATCAGCCCCAGCATTTT
CASSLVQLNQPQHF
>TRBV6-5|NA|TRBJ1-6|TRBD1
TGTGCCAGCAGGGATACGACAGGGGCCGGGTCACCCCTCCACTTT
CASRDTTGAGSPLHF
>TRBV27|NA|TRBJ2-7|TRBD2
TGTGCCAGCAGTCCTCACCGGACTAGTTTCCACGAGCAGTACTTC
CASSPHRTSFHEQYF
>TRBV13|NA|TRBJ2-7|TRBD1
TGTGCCAGCAGCCACAGGGGATCCTACGAGCAGTACTTC
CASSHRGSYEQYF